This entry describes one T cell receptor beta chain. The CDR3 runs 17 residues. Germline V CDR1 and CDR2: LNHDA, SQIVND (reference sequence). With V trimmed by 6 bases and J by 5 bases, 15 bases remained unmatched. This sample was included in a study of blood T cell repertoires in COVID-19. As for the study in general: From the United States, Italy and Spain came samples of acute and convalescent COVID-19.

This table comes from immunoSEQ multiplex PCR, and its TCRdb copy is limited to in-frame clones, with some not included. This sample has about 220,000 clones, with around 90% found just once. This study enrolled people aged roughly 18 to 89 from about two dozen US geographic areas. The source of this sequence is a woman between 50 and 59 years old with acute COVID-19. The rearrangement joins TRBV19 to TRBJ1-4; the match to TRBD1 covers 7 bases. The specimen was PBMCs or T cells enriched from blood (not recorded which). In DNA form, the CDR3 reads TGTGCCAGTAGAGGCCGAGGGGGCAGAAGGATAAATGAAAAACTGTTTTTT. This translates into CASRGRGGRRINEKLFF. Variable domain in full (rest from reference TRBV19 and TRBJ1-4): DGGITQSPKYLFRKEGQNVTLSCEQNLNHDAMYWYRQDPGQGLRLIYYSQIVNDFQKGDIAEGYSVSREKKESFPLTVTSAQKNPTAFYLCASRGRGGRRINEKLFFGSGTQLSVL.